Each of the 7 T cell receptor beta chains below was sequenced from the same sample in a study of blood T cell repertoires in COVID-19. Generated by immunoSEQ multiplex PCR, the TCRdb table keeps only in-frame clones and is missing some. The sample consists of 160,000 or so clones, about 83% of them appearing once. The source material was peripheral blood. Source of these receptors: a woman aged 80 or over with acute or convalescent COVID-19.

The chain uses TRBV3-1 (or the pseudogene TRBV3-2) and TRBJ1-3; TRBD1 aligns across 8 bases. The CDR3 contains 15 residues. The V segment lost 4 bases and the J segment 4 bases; nucleotides outside the gene matches: 6. Germline V gene data show CDR1 as LGHDT and CDR2 as YNNKEL (reference sequence). CDR3 bases: TGTGCCAGCAGCCGGACAGGGAGAGGGGGAAACACCATATATTTT. Translation: CASSRTGRGGNTIYF.

The V call is TRBV11-2, the J call TRBJ2-1; 12 bases line up with TRBD1. Germline CDR1 and CDR2: SGHAT and FQNNGV. This CDR3 is 18 amino acids long. Losses at the gene ends were 0 bases for V and 12 bases for J; bases not matched to a gene: 15. The CDR3 sequence: CASSLDRVPGQGASRQFF. CDR3 DNA: TGTGCCAGCAGCTTAGATCGGGTACCGGGACAGGGGGCATCAAGGCAGTTCTTC.

CDR3 loop: CASRERNTIYF. DNA of the CDR3: TGTGCCAGCAGAGAGAGAAACACCATATATTTT. The gene calls are TRBV6-5 and TRBJ1-3; the D is unclear. V dropped 6 bases and J dropped 5 bases, with 5 bases sitting between them. Germline loops: CDR1 MNHEY, CDR2 SVGAGI. The CDR3 loop spans 11 amino acids.

This clone has a handful of counts. The rearrangement uses TRBV7-2 and TRBJ2-7; TRBD2 matches at 14 bases. The trim removed 5 bases at V and 5 bases at J, leaving 11 bases unmatched. CDR3 length: 17 amino acids. Germline CDR1 SGHTA, CDR2 FQGNSA. Here the CDR3 DNA reads TGTGCCAGCAGCCCGCCGGGACTAGCGGGGGCCTCTGACGAGCAGTACTTC. The encoded protein is CASSPPGLAGASDEQYF.

The CDR3 coding sequence is TGTGCCAGCAGTTACTCCAGCGGGAAAAACATTCAGTACTTC. It codes for CASSYSSGKNIQYF. This sequence joins TRBV6-5 and TRBJ2-4; perhaps TRBD2 as D (6 bases). The CDR3 is made up of 14 amino acids. V was pared by 0 bases and J by 4 bases, with 7 bases between. CDR1 is MNHEY, CDR2 SVGAGI, per germline.

Comment on this clone: The junction shows a germline mismatch at one end, possibly a read error. V and J are TRBV7-7 and TRBJ2-3, with D possibly being TRBD1 (6 bases). Germline values: CDR1 SSHAT, CDR2 FNYEAQ (reference sequence). The CDR3 length is 16 residues. CDR3 bases: TGTGCTAGCAGCCAGGGGCTAGCCTTGAGCACAGATACGCAGTATTTT. Translated: CASSQGLALSTDTQYF.

The chain has TRBV18 and TRBJ1-1, with D perhaps TRBD1 (6 bases). Germline V lookup: CDR1 KGHSH, CDR2 LQKENI. This CDR3 is 16 amino acids long. V lost 3 bases and J 2 bases, leaving 16 bases between the germline ends. CDR3 sequence: CASSPFGQGSNTEAFF. The CDR3 nucleotides read TGTGCCAGCTCACCCTTCGGCCAGGGGAGTAACACTGAAGCTTTCTTT.